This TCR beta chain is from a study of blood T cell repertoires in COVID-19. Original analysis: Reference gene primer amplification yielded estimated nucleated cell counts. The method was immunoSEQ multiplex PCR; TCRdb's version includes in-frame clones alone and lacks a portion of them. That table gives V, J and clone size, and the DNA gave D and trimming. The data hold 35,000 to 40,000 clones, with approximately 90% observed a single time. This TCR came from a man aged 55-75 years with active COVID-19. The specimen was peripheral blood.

The CDR3 DNA sequence: TGTGCCAGCAGGATTTGGCAGGGCGACTTCTATGGCTACACCTTC. Protein product: CASRIWQGDFYGYTF. This chain links TRBV2 with TRBJ1-2; perhaps TRBD1 as D (5 bases). V was pared by 6 bases and J by 4 bases, with 18 bases between. CDR1 and CDR2 from the germline V gene are SNHLY and FYNNEI. CDR3 length: 15 residues.